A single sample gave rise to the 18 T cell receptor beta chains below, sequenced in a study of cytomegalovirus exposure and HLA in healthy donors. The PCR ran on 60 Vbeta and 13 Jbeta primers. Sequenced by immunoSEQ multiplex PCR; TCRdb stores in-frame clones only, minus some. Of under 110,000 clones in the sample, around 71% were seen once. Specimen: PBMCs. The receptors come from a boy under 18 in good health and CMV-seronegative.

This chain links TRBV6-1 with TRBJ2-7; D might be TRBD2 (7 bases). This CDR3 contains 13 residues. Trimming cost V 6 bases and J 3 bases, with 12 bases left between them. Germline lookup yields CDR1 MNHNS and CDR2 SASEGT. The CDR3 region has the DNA TGTGCCAGCAGGCCCGGGGGGCGCTACGAGCAGTACTTC. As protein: CASRPGGRYEQYF.

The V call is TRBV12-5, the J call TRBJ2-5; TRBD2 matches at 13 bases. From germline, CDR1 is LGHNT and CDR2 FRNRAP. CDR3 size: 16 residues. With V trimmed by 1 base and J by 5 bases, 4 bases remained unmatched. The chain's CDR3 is CASGLGLAGGPETQYF. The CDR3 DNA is TGTGCTAGTGGTTTGGGACTAGCGGGGGGTCCCGAGACCCAGTACTTC.

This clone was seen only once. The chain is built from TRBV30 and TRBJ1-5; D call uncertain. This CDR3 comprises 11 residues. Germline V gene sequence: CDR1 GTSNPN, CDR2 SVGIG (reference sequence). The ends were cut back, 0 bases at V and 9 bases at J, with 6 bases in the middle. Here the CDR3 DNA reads TGTGCCTGGAGTGTTTCAGGGCCCCAGCATTTT. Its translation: CAWSVSGPQHF.

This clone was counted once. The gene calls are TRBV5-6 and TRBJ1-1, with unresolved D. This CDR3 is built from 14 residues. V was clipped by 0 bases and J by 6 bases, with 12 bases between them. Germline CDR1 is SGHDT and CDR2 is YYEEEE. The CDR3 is CASSLVEGLAEAFF. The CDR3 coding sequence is TGTGCCAGCAGCTTGGTAGAGGGTTTAGCTGAAGCTTTCTTT.

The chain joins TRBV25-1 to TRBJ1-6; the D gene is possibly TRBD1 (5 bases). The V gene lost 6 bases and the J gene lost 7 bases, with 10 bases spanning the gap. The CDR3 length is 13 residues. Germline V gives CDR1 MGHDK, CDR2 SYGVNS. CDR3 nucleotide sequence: TGTGCCAGCAGCAGGGCTTCGAATTCACCCCTCCACTTT. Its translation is CASSRASNSPLHF.

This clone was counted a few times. DNA of the CDR3: TGCGCCAGCAGCCCTGGGACATTGGCCTACGAGCAGTACTTC. Its protein product is CASSPGTLAYEQYF. The rearrangement links TRBV5-1 to TRBJ2-7, with D possibly TRBD1 on 6 matching bases. Germline-derived CDR1 and CDR2 are SGHRS and YFSETQ. The CDR3 loop spans 14 amino acids. V shed 4 bases and J shed 2 bases, with 13 bases lying between them.

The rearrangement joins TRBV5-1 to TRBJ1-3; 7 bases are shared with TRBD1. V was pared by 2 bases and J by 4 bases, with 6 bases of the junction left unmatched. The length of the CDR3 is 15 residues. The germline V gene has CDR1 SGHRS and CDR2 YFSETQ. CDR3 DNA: TGCGCCAGCAGCTTTTCACAGGGGTCCGGAAACACCATATATTTT. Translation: CASSFSQGSGNTIYF.

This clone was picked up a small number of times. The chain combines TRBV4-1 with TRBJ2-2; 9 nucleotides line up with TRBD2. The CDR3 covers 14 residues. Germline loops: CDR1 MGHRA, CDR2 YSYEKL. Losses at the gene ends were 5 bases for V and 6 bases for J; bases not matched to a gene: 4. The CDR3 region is CASSLAGGSGELFF. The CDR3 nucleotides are TGCGCCAGCAGCTTGGCGGGGGGGTCCGGGGAGCTGTTTTTT.

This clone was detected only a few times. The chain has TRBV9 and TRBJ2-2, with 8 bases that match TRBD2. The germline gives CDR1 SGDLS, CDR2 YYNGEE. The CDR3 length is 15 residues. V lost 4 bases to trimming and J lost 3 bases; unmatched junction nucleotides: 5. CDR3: CASSPASGYTGELFF. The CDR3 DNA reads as TGTGCCAGCAGCCCGGCTAGCGGGTACACCGGGGAGCTGTTTTTT. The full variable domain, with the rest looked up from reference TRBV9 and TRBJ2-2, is DSGVTQTPKHLITATGQRVTLRCSPRSGDLSVYWYQQSLDQGLQFLIQYYNGEERAKGNILERFSAQQFPDLHSELNLSSLELGDSALYFCASSPASGYTGELFFGEGSRLTVL.

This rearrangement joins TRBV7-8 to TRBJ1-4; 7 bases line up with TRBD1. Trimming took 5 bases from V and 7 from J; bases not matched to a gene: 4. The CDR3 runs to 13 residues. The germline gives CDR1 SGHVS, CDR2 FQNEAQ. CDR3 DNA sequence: TGTGCCAGCAGCCTCAGGGGGAGTGAAAAACTGTTTTTT. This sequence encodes CASSLRGSEKLFF.

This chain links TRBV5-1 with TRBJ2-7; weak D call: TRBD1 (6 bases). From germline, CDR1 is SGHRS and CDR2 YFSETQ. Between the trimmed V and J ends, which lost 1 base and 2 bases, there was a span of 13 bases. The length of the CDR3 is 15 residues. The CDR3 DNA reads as TGCGCCAGCAGCTTGAGCCTGGGACAAACCTACGAGCAGTACTTC. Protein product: CASSLSLGQTYEQYF.

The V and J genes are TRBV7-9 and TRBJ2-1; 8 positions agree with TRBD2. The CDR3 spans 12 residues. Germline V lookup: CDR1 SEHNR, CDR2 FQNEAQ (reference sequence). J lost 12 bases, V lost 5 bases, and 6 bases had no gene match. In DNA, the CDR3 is TGTGCCAGCAGCCCAACCGGGACTAGGCAGTTCTTC. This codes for CASSPTGTRQFF. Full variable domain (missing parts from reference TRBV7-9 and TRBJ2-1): DTGVSQNPRHKITKRGQNVTFRCDPISEHNRLYWYRQTLGQGPEFLTYFQNEAQLEKSRLLSDRFSAERPKGSFSTLEIQRTEQGDSAMYLCASSPTGTRQFFGPGTRLTVL.

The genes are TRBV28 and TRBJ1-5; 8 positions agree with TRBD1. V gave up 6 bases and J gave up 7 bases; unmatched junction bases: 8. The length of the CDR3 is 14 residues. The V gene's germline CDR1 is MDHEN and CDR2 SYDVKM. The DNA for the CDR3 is TGTGCCAGCAGCCCTGGACAGGGTGGGCAGCCCCAGCATTTT. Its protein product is CASSPGQGGQPQHF.

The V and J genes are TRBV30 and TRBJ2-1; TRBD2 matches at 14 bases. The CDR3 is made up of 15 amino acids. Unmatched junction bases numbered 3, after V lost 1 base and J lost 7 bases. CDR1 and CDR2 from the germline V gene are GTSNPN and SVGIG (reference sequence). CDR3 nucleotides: TGTGCCTGGAGTGCGCGACTAGCGGGGGGGAATGAGCAGTTCTTC. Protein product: CAWSARLAGGNEQFF.

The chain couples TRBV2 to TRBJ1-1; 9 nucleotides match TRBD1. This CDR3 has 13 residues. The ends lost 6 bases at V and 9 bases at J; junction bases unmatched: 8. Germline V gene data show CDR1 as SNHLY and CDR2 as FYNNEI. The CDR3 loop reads CASRDRGRGKAFF. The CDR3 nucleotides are TGTGCCAGCAGGGACAGGGGTAGGGGGAAAGCTTTCTTT.

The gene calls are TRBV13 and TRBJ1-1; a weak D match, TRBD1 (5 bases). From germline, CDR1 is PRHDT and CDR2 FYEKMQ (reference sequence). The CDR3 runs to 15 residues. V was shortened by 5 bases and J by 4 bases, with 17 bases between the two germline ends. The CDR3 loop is CASSNQGDQGTEAFF. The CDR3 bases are TGTGCCAGCAGCAATCAGGGTGACCAGGGCACTGAAGCTTTCTTT.

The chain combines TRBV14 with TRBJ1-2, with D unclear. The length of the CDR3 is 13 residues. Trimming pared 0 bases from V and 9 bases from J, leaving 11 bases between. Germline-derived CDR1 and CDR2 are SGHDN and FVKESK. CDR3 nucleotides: TGTGCCAGCAGCCAAGATTGGTTCGGTAGCTACACCTTC. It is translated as CASSQDWFGSYTF.

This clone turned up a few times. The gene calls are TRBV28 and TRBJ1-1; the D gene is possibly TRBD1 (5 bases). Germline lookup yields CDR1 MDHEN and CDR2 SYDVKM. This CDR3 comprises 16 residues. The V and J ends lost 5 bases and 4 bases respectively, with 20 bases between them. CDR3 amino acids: CASSAPEGRGRTEAFF. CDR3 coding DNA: TGTGCCAGCAGTGCTCCCGAGGGGAGGGGACGCACTGAAGCTTTCTTT.